One TCR beta chain is described in this entry. The antigen is undetermined. The data originate from a study of cytomegalovirus exposure and HLA in healthy donors. It was with 60 Vbeta and 13 Jbeta primers that the PCR ran. Data came from immunoSEQ multiplex PCR; TCRdb stores just in-frame clones and leaves some out. The table has some 130,000 clones, approximately 70% seen once. Study-level findings and limits: More clonal expansion characterized HLA-associated TCR beta chains than equally common others in a later analysis. Later analysis demonstrated an association between a missense DCLRE1C variant and TCR beta V- and J-gene trimming.

Healthy donors of bone marrow made up the group. The CDR3 consists of 13 residues. Germline loops: CDR1 MRHNA, CDR2 SNTAGT. J lost 6 bases, V lost 0 bases, and 0 bases had no gene match. The rearrangement joins TRBV6-4 to TRBJ2-3; TRBD1 matches at 7 bases. The TCR comes from a human donor in good health. The specimen sequenced was PBMCs. This CDR3 is CASSDSRGDTQYF. CDR3 DNA: TGTGCCAGCAGTGACTCCAGGGGGGATACGCAGTATTTT.